The clone carrying this T cell receptor beta chain showed up just a few times. The method was immunoSEQ multiplex PCR; TCRdb's version includes in-frame clones alone and lacks a portion of them. This sample carries approximately 46,000 clones, roughly nine tenths of them seen once, and the ten largest clones take 8% to 9.5%. The V gene's germline CDR1 is MNHEY and CDR2 SMNVEV (reference sequence). The CDR3 totals 17 residues. V lost 3 bases and J 1 base, leaving 16 bases between the germline ends. The sample originates from a study of T cell changes during pregnancy in multiple sclerosis. The sequence came from a female donor with multiple sclerosis, enrolled in a pregnancy study. This chain uses TRBV27 with TRBJ2-1, with D perhaps TRBD1 (6 bases). The source was CD8+ T cells from peripheral blood mononuclear cells, collected in the second trimester of pregnancy. CDR3 protein: CASSLLSQGRSYNEQFF. The CDR3 coding sequence is TGTGCCAGCAGTTTGCTTTCTCAGGGGCGGTCCTACAATGAGCAGTTCTTC.